This TCR beta chain is from a study of human T cells and chemical hapten exposure. Study at large: Diagnoses of alopecia areata, totalis or universalis occurred in mostly female patients.

Regarding time point: patch test 3, about 24 weeks after DPC sensitization. Treatment meaning: therapeutic diphenylcyclopropenone sensitization with weekly scalp DPC. CDR1 SNHLY and CDR2 FYNNEI come from the germline V gene. There are 14 residues in the CDR3. After removal of 10 bases from V and 8 bases from J, the junction contained 11 bases not matched to a gene. TCRdb redid the calling of the RACE reads with MiXCR, one entry per CDR3 protein. The sample has about 160,000 distinct CDR3 sequences; around a quarter are singletons. A few counts support this clonotype. This clonotype was obtained from a woman under 30 with alopecia areata. Some clones in this sample may be carry-over from other donors' samples. This specimen consisted of whole blood, obtained in connection with sensitization to the hapten diphenylcyclopropenone (DPC). J is TRBJ2-1 and V is TRBV2, with 10 bases lining up with TRBD1. For the CDR3, the DNA is TGTGCCACAAACCGGGACAGGGGTCCCGATGAGCAGTTCTTC. Translation gives CATNRDRGPDEQFF.